The subject of this entry is one TCR beta chain. Given a much more abundant clone one base away, this may be a read error. Seattle patient enrollment occurred during active infection, with longitudinal follow-up thereafter. This sample is drawn from a study of blood T cell repertoires in COVID-19. Looking at the study overall: COVID-19 samples from acute and convalescent phases originated in the United States, Italy and Spain.

Germline CDR1 reads SGHAT; CDR2 reads FQNNGV. V was shortened by 6 bases and J by 1 base, with 6 bases between the two germline ends. The length of the CDR3 is 12 residues. Using immunoSEQ multiplex PCR, the repertoire was profiled, and TCRdb retains in-frame clones only, with some absent. Of 190,000 or so clones detected, about 82% appear once; the ten largest clones hold around 1%. The sequencing sample was made of peripheral blood. This clonotype was obtained from a man aged 60 to 75 with COVID-19, enrolled during active disease. The V call is TRBV11-2, the J call TRBJ1-1; no clear D. The CDR3 region is CASRAQNTEAFF. CDR3 bases: TGTGCCAGCAGGGCCCAGAACACTGAAGCTTTCTTT.